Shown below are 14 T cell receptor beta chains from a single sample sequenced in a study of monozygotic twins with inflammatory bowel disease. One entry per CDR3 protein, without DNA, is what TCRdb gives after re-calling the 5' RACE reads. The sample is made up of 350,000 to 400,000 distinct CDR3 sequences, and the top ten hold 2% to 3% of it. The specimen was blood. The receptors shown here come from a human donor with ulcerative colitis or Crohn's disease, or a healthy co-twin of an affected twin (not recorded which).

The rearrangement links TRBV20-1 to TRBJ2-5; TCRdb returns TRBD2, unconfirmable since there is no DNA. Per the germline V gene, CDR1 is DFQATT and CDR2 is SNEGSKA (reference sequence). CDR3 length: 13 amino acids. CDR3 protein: CSARGGGQETQYF.

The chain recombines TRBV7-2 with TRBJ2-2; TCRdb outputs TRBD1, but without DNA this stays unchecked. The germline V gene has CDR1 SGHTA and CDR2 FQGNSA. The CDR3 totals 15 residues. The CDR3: CASSQQQGLSGELFF.

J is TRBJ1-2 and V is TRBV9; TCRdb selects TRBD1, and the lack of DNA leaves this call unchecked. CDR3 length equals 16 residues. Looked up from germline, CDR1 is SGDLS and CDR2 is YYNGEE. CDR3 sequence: CASSVGRTALGYGYTF.

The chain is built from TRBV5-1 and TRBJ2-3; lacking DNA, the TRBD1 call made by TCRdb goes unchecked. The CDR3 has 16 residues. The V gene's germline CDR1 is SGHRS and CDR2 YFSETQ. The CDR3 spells CASSLEGDSSTDTQYF. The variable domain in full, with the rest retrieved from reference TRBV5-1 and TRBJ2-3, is KAGVTQTPRYLIKTRGQQVTLSCSPISGHRSVSWYQQTPGQGLQFLFEYFSETQRNKGNFPGRFSGRQFSNSRSEMNVSTLELGDSALYLCASSLEGDSSTDTQYFGPGTRLTVL.

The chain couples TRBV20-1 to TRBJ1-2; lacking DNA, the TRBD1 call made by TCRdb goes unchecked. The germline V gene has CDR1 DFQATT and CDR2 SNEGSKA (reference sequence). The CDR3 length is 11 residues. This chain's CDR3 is CSGGTDYGYTF.

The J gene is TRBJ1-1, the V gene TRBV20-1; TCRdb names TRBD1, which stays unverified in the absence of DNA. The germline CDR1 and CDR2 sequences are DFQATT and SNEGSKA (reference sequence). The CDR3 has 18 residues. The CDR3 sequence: CSAREPYGTGKLNTEAFF.

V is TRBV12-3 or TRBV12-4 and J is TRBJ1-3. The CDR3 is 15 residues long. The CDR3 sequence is CASSLVPVLGNTIYF.

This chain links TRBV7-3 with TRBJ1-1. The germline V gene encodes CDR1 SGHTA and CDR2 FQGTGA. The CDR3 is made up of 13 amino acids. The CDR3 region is CASSLNWNTEAFF.

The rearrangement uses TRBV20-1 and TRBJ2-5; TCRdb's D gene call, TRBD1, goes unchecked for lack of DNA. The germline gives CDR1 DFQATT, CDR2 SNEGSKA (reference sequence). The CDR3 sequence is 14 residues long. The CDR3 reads CSASGTGARETQYF.

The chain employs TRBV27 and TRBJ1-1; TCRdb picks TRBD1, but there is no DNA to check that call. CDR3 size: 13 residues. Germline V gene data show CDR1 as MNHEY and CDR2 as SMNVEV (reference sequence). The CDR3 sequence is CASLNSRDTEAFF.

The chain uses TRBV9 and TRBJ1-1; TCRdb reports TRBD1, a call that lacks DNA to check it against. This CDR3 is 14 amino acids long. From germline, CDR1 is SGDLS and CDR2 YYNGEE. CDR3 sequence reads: CASSVVGGPPEAFF. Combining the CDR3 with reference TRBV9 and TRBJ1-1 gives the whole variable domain DSGVTQTPKHLITATGQRVTLRCSPRSGDLSVYWYQQSLDQGLQFLIQYYNGEERAKGNILERFSAQQFPDLHSELNLSSLELGDSALYFCASSVVGGPPEAFFGQGTRLTVV.

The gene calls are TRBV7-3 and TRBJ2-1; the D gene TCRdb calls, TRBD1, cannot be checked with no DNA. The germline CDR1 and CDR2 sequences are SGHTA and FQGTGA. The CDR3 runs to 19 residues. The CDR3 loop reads CASSLKNGAGQVLYNEQFF.

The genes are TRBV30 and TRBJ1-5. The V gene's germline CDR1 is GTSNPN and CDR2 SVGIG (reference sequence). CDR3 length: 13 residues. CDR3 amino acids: CAWRGQRNQPQHF.

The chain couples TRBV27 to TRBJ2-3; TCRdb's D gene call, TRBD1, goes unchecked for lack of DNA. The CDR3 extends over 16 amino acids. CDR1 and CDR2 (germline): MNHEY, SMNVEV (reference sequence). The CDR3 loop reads CASSVSGLPSTDTQYF.